This is a list of T cell receptor beta chains from one sample in a study of cytomegalovirus exposure and HLA in healthy donors. TCRdb's table, derived via immunoSEQ multiplex PCR, lists solely in-frame clones and lacks some. The repertoire has over 65,000 clones, roughly 73% of them found once; the top ten carry around 8.9%. What was sequenced was PBMCs. All receptors come from a man in his forties in good health and CMV-seronegative. Each CDR3 is given with its conserved first and last residue. The order of the fields is J gene, V gene, clone size, D gene, CDR3 DNA, CDR3 protein. A D gene is named only where the DNA matches it firmly. For some rows the clone size is stated as once, few or many, or as a class when expanded; others skip it.

>TRBJ1-1|TRBV29-1|.|.
TGCAGCGTCCAGTTGAACACTGAAGCTTTCTTT
CSVQLNTEAFF
>TRBJ2-1|TRBV19|.|.
TGTGCCAGTAGTTTCACGACTAGCAATGAGCAGTTCTTC
CASSFTTSNEQFF
>TRBJ2-7|TRBV4-1|.|.
TGCGCCAGCAGCCAGCAGGGAGGTGATGGGCTCGAGCAGTACTTC
CASSQQGGDGLEQYF
>TRBJ2-1|TRBV7-2|.|.
TGTGCCAGCAGCTCCGGAGATGAGCAGTTCTTC
CASSSGDEQFF
>TRBJ1-3|TRBV28|.|.
TGTGCCAGCAGTTTTTCCGGGGAAGTCGGAGGAAACACCATATATTTT
CASSFSGEVGGNTIYF
>TRBJ2-7|TRBV4-1|once|TRBD2
TGCGCCAGCAGCCAAGCGAGGACTAGCACTCTCTCCTACGAGCAGTACTTC
CASSQARTSTLSYEQYF
>TRBJ1-6|TRBV6-5|.|TRBD1
TGTGCCAGCAGTTACTCGCTAGTCGCAGGGGGATCACCCCTCCACTTT
CASSYSLVAGGSPLHF
>TRBJ2-3|TRBV10-3|.|TRBD1
TGTGCCATCAGGCCGAATTGGGGACAGACCCAAGATACGCAGTATTTT
CAIRPNWGQTQDTQYF
>TRBJ2-7|TRBV18|.|.
TGTGCCAGCTCCCTACAGGGAAAAACCTACGAGCAGTACTTC
CASSLQGKTYEQYF
>TRBJ2-3|TRBV2|.|.
TGTGCCAGCAGTGAAACTGTACCTAGCACAGATACGCAGTATTTT
CASSETVPSTDTQYF
>TRBJ2-7|TRBV19|.|TRBD1
TGTGCCAGTAGTAACCCCGGGACAGGGGGCGACGAGCAGTACTTC
CASSNPGTGGDEQYF
>TRBJ2-1|TRBV27|.|.
TGTGCCAGCAGACTAAGAGGGGGAAATGAGCAGTTCTTC
CASRLRGGNEQFF